One sample yielded the 25 T cell receptor beta chains listed below, sequenced in a study of control samples from healthy donors and cancer patients. Libraries were prepared by immunoSEQ multiplex PCR; TCRdb keeps only in-frame clonotypes and omits some of them. The sample records 150,000 to 200,000 clones, around 91% being singletons. Sequences were obtained from blood. Receptors were obtained from a woman aged 50 to 60 in good health.

This clone has a handful of counts. This sequence joins TRBV7-2 and TRBJ2-2; D is tentatively TRBD1 or TRBD2 (5 bases each). This CDR3 comprises 16 residues. V was trimmed by 5 bases and J by 2 bases, leaving 15 bases between them. The germline CDR1 and CDR2 sequences are SGHTA and FQGNSA. The CDR3 reads CASSLRQRVNTGELFF. CDR3 nucleotides: TGTGCCAGCAGCCTCAGACAGAGGGTTAACACCGGGGAGCTGTTTTTT.

This chain uses TRBV19 with TRBJ1-1; a weak D match, TRBD1 (5 bases). The CDR3 extends over 14 amino acids. CDR1 is LNHDA and CDR2 is SQIVND in the germline V gene (reference sequence). With 6 bases removed from V and 2 bases from J, the gap between germline ends came to 13 bases. The chain's CDR3 is CASRPGGINTEAFF. The DNA of the CDR3 is TGTGCCAGTAGACCTGGGGGGATCAACACTGAAGCTTTCTTT.

V gene TRBV12-3 or TRBV12-4 combines with J gene TRBJ2-1; D not resolved. V lost 6 bases and J lost 2, with 8 bases in between. This CDR3 region has 13 residues. CDR3 sequence reads: CASRKTAYNEQFF. The CDR3 bases are TGTGCCAGCAGGAAGACTGCCTACAATGAGCAGTTCTTC.

The genes are TRBV3-1 (or the pseudogene TRBV3-2) and TRBJ1-6; D is undetermined. CDR3 size: 13 residues. Germline assignment: CDR1 LGHDT and CDR2 YNNKEL (reference sequence). Trimming left V 4 bases short and J 10 bases short, with 11 bases between. This chain's CDR3 is CASSPTRVSPLHF. CDR3 DNA: TGTGCCAGCAGCCCGACAAGGGTATCACCCCTCCACTTT.

The chain couples TRBV10-3 to TRBJ2-6; D uncertain. Germline CDR1 ENHRY, CDR2 SYGVKD. V was clipped by 10 bases and J by 0 bases, with 7 bases between them. The CDR3 is 13 amino acids. The CDR3 coding sequence is TGTGCCAGTGCCAACTCTGGGGCCAACGTCCTGACTTTC. Translating it yields CASANSGANVLTF.

This chain's CDR3 is CSASGGGNYEQYF. CDR3 DNA sequence: TGCAGTGCTAGTGGGGGCGGTAACTACGAGCAGTACTTC. The chain links TRBV20-1 to TRBJ2-7, with D perhaps matching TRBD1 (6 bases). The CDR3 loop spans 13 amino acids. Germline V lookup: CDR1 DFQATT, CDR2 SNEGSKA (reference sequence). V was cut by 3 bases and J by 3 bases, with 12 bases left in between.

J is TRBJ1-3 and V is TRBV2; D is unresolved. Germline V gene sequence: CDR1 SNHLY, CDR2 FYNNEI. This CDR3 comprises 12 residues. The V end lost 7 bases, the J end lost 4 bases, and 8 bases lay between the germline ends. CDR3 protein: CASKVLGNTIYF. Here the CDR3 DNA reads TGTGCCAGCAAGGTGTTAGGAAACACCATATATTTT.

This clone is a singleton in its sample. The chain employs TRBV27 and TRBJ2-5, with D possibly matching TRBD2 (6 bases). The CDR3 consists of 12 residues. Trimming cost V 6 bases and J 5 bases, with 10 bases left between them. Germline-derived CDR1 and CDR2 are MNHEY and SMNVEV (reference sequence). The CDR3 bases are TGTGCCAGCAGGGCTAGCGTGGAGACCCAGTACTTC. Translation: CASRASVETQYF.

The rearrangement uses TRBV27 and TRBJ2-5; D is ambiguous. V was shortened by 6 bases and J by 6 bases, with 14 bases between the two germline ends. This CDR3 is built from 13 residues. CDR1 and CDR2 from the germline V gene are MNHEY and SMNVEV (reference sequence). CDR3 region: CASRPYGFQTQYF. The CDR3 nucleotides are TGTGCCAGCAGGCCCTACGGGTTTCAGACCCAGTACTTC.

This clone has only a few counts. The DNA of the CDR3 is TGTGCCCCGGCGGGCCGGACTAGCGGGAGCCCAGATACGCAGTATTTT. It yields the protein CAPAGRTSGSPDTQYF. J is TRBJ2-3 and V is TRBV24-1; TRBD2 matches at 13 bases. Germline loops: CDR1 KGHDR, CDR2 SFDVKD. Trimming at V came to 12 bases and at J to 4 bases, leaving 12 bases not matched to a gene. This CDR3 region has 16 residues.

This chain uses TRBV11-2 with TRBJ1-4; no firm D call. The CDR3 consists of 15 residues. Per the germline V gene, CDR1 is SGHAT and CDR2 is FQNNGV. With 3 bases removed from V and 3 bases from J, the gap between germline ends came to 11 bases. Here the CDR3 DNA reads TGTGCCAGCAGCTTGGGAGGAACACCTAATGAAAAACTGTTTTTT. It translates to CASSLGGTPNEKLFF.

V and J are TRBV5-1 and TRBJ2-7, with TRBD1 matching 8 bases. The CDR3 contains 13 residues. Trimming took 5 bases from V and 3 from J; bases not matched to a gene: 4. CDR1 and CDR2 from the germline V gene are SGHRS and YFSETQ. CDR3: CASSRTGIYEQYF. In nucleotides, the CDR3 is TGCGCCAGCAGTAGGACAGGGATCTACGAGCAGTACTTC.

The J gene is TRBJ1-4, the V gene TRBV29-1; D is uncertain. The CDR3 consists of 12 residues. Germline assignment: CDR1 SQVTM and CDR2 ANQGSEA. V lost 3 bases and J lost 16, with 18 bases in between. In nucleotides, the CDR3 is TGCAGCGTTGAGGTGCAGGCGGGCCGGGGGTTTTTT. Translation: CSVEVQAGRGFF.

This clone showed up just once. The rearrangement links TRBV3-1 (or the pseudogene TRBV3-2) to TRBJ1-5, with 10 bases identical to TRBD1. Per the germline V gene, CDR1 is LGHDT and CDR2 is YNNKEL (reference sequence). The junction had 6 bases not matched to a gene; V was cut back by 1 base and J by 6 bases. The CDR3 totals 16 residues. The CDR3 sequence: CASSQGWDRGSQPQHF. The CDR3 nucleotides read TGTGCCAGCAGCCAAGGATGGGACAGGGGAAGTCAGCCCCAGCATTTT.

The V gene is TRBV5-1, the J gene TRBJ2-7; D not certain. CDR3 length: 14 amino acids. CDR1 is SGHRS, CDR2 YFSETQ, per germline. V lost 0 bases and J lost 1, with 8 bases in between. In nucleotides, the CDR3 is TGCGCCAGCAGCTTGGGTCCCGAATCCTACGAGCAGTACTTC. Residues: CASSLGPESYEQYF.

This chain uses TRBV9 with TRBJ1-3; 8 nucleotides align to TRBD1. Trimming took 5 bases from V and 0 from J; bases not matched to a gene: 4. The CDR3 spans 15 residues. Germline CDR1 reads SGDLS; CDR2 reads YYNGEE. CDR3 nucleotide sequence: TGTGCCAGCAGTTGGGGACAGGCCTCTGGAAACACCATATATTTT. Translation gives CASSWGQASGNTIYF.

The J gene is TRBJ1-1, the V gene TRBV24-1; D unclear. Trimming cost V 9 bases and J 4 bases, with 14 bases left between them. This CDR3 has 13 residues. Germline lookup yields CDR1 KGHDR and CDR2 SFDVKD. The CDR3 sequence: CATRALGATEAFF. CDR3 coding DNA: TGTGCCACCCGCGCCCTGGGAGCCACTGAAGCTTTCTTT.

This chain joins TRBV9 and TRBJ2-5; weak D call: TRBD2 (6 bases). CDR3 size: 13 residues. Germline CDR1 SGDLS, CDR2 YYNGEE. V was clipped by 9 bases and J by 5 bases, with 17 bases between them. CDR3 nucleotides: TGTGCCATTGTAGGACTACCGGGGGAGACCCAGTACTTC. Translated: CAIVGLPGETQYF.

CDR3 sequence reads: CASSRDLDTEAFF. The CDR3 DNA follows: TGTGCCAGCAGCAGGGATTTAGACACTGAAGCTTTCTTT. The chain is built from TRBV4-2 and TRBJ1-1; D unclear. Trimming cost V 5 bases and J 3 bases, with 10 bases left between them. Germline loops: CDR1 LGHNA, CDR2 YNFKEQ. The CDR3 has 13 amino acids.

V is TRBV6-5 and J is TRBJ2-2, with D unresolved. This CDR3 region has 14 residues. With 6 bases removed from V and 8 bases from J, the gap between germline ends came to 16 bases. Per germline, CDR1 MNHEY and CDR2 SVGAGI. In DNA form, the CDR3 reads TGTGCCAGCAGCGGAGTTAGGACGCGGGGGGAGCTGTTTTTT. Its translation: CASSGVRTRGELFF.

The chain combines TRBV29-1 with TRBJ2-7; D is undetermined. Germline lookup yields CDR1 SQVTM and CDR2 ANQGSEA. CDR3 length: 12 amino acids. With 6 bases removed from V and 5 bases from J, the gap between germline ends came to 14 bases. The CDR3 is CSVNLGLDEQYF. The CDR3 coding sequence is TGCAGCGTCAACCTTGGGCTGGACGAGCAGTACTTC.

The chain links TRBV3-1 (or the pseudogene TRBV3-2) to TRBJ1-3; TRBD1 is a possible D gene (5 bases). The V end lost 4 bases, the J end lost 3 bases, and 10 bases lay between the germline ends. CDR3 size: 14 residues. Germline CDR1 LGHDT, CDR2 YNNKEL (reference sequence). In DNA form, the CDR3 reads TGTGCCAGCAGCCCCCGGGACGGTGGAAACACCATATATTTT. This codes for CASSPRDGGNTIYF.

The chain couples TRBV5-6 to TRBJ2-6, with D maybe TRBD2 (7 bases). Germline CDR1 and CDR2: SGHDT and YYEEEE. The CDR3 sequence is 17 residues long. V lost 6 bases and J 0 bases, leaving 16 bases between the germline ends. CDR3 loop: CASTRGAHSSGANVLTF. The CDR3 DNA sequence: TGTGCCAGCACCCGGGGGGCACACTCCTCTGGGGCCAACGTCCTGACTTTC.

The J gene is TRBJ2-3, the V gene TRBV4-3, with D perhaps given as TRBD1 or TRBD2 (6 bases each). CDR1 is LGHNA, CDR2 YSLEER, per germline. Trimming cost V 3 bases and J 2 bases, with 18 bases left between them. The CDR3 has 17 amino acids. CDR3 bases: TGCGCCAGCAGCCAGTCCACGGGGGCCCTTTACACAGATACGCAGTATTTT. Translation: CASSQSTGALYTDTQYF.

This clone was seen only once. The chain employs TRBV4-3 and TRBJ1-2, with a weak D call TRBD1 (5 bases). Trimming pared 2 bases from V and 5 bases from J, leaving 9 bases between. Germline values: CDR1 LGHNA, CDR2 YSLEER. This CDR3 comprises 13 residues. CDR3 sequence (DNA): TGCGCCAGCAGCCAAACGAGACAGTATGGCTACACCTTC. It is translated as CASSQTRQYGYTF.